These 32 T cell receptor beta chains were sequenced from one sample in a study of beta chain features in type 1 diabetes. Of the isolated RNA, all was reverse transcribed, and so the sequenced material was expressed TCRB transcripts. Profiled with immunoSEQ multiplex PCR; TCRdb holds only in-frame clones, not every one. The table includes 620,000 or so clones, less than 20% detected once. The sequenced sample was naive CD4+ T cells from blood. The receptors shown here come from a young man in good health.

This clone was seen more than once but under ten times. V and J are TRBV4-3 and TRBJ1-1; tentatively, D is TRBD1 (5 bases). Germline V gene lookup returns CDR1 LGHNA and CDR2 YSLEER. Deletions cut 0 bases from V and 8 bases from J, with 10 bases between. The length of the CDR3 is 13 residues. In DNA form, the CDR3 reads TGCGCCAGCAGCCAAGATGTCAGGGCCGAAGCTTTCTTT. This translates into CASSQDVRAEAFF.

V is TRBV25-1 and J is TRBJ1-2, with TRBD1 matching over 9 bases. Germline trimming cut 1 base from V and 3 bases from J; bases unmatched to any gene: 3. This CDR3 has 15 residues. Germline V lookup: CDR1 MGHDK, CDR2 SYGVNS. The CDR3 sequence: CASSESRTGDYGYTF. Written as DNA, the CDR3 is TGTGCCAGCAGTGAATCCCGGACAGGGGACTATGGCTACACCTTC.

This clone was detected only a few times. The rearrangement joins TRBV6-5 to TRBJ1-5; D is uncertain. In germline, CDR1 is MNHEY, CDR2 SVGAGI. CDR3 length equals 13 residues. The germline V and J ends were trimmed by 5 bases and 8 bases, with 13 bases remaining between them. The CDR3 DNA reads TGTGCCAGCAGTGAAGCTGGATGGGAGCCCCAGCATTTT. Translating gives CASSEAGWEPQHF.

The chain links TRBV29-1 to TRBJ1-1; TRBD1 might be the D (5 bases). The germline CDR1 and CDR2 sequences are SQVTM and ANQGSEA. V shed 7 bases and J shed 7 bases, with 31 bases lying between them. CDR3 length equals 17 residues. CDR3 region: CSATAPQDIMGTGEAFF. CDR3 in DNA: TGCAGCGCCACCGCCCCCCAGGACATTATGGGAACAGGTGAAGCTTTCTTT.

The chain combines TRBV11-3 with TRBJ2-1, with TRBD2 matching 11 bases. CDR1 and CDR2 from the germline V gene are SGHNT and YENEEA. The CDR3 runs 15 residues. Unmatched junction bases numbered 6, after V lost 4 bases and J lost 7 bases. CDR3 residues: CASSYIAGGSNEQFF. DNA of the CDR3: TGTGCCAGCAGCTATATAGCGGGAGGGTCAAATGAGCAGTTCTTC.

This clone occurred a few times. Other DNA sequences from this sample encode an identical CDR3 as well. The chain couples TRBV5-1 to TRBJ2-3; D is ambiguous. Germline V gene data show CDR1 as SGHRS and CDR2 as YFSETQ. CDR3 size: 14 residues. The V end lost 0 bases, the J end lost 2 bases, and 7 bases lay between the germline ends. CDR3 DNA: TGCGCCAGCAGCTTGGAGTTTTCCACAGATACGCAGTATTTT. Protein product: CASSLEFSTDTQYF.

The chain links TRBV7-9 to TRBJ2-3; D not certain. Germline V CDR1 and CDR2: SEHNR, FQNEAQ (reference sequence). The CDR3 spans 16 residues. V was clipped by 5 bases and J by 6 bases, with 21 bases between them. The CDR3 here is CASSPWSLYGSDTQYF. The CDR3, as DNA: TGTGCCAGCAGCCCGTGGAGTCTTTACGGTTCTGATACGCAGTATTTT.

This clone was seen a handful of times. This chain links TRBV12-5 with TRBJ1-1, with D maybe TRBD1 (5 bases). The CDR3 is made up of 16 amino acids. Germline values: CDR1 LGHNT, CDR2 FRNRAP. The V end was cut by 0 bases, the J end by 4 bases, with 15 bases between. The CDR3 region has the DNA TGTGCTAGTGGTTTGGTACTAGGGGCCCTCAGCACTGAAGCTTTCTTT. It codes for CASGLVLGALSTEAFF.

The chain is built from TRBV7-9 and TRBJ1-2, with 10 bases identical to TRBD1. V dropped 4 bases and J dropped 3; count of bases not matched to a gene: 8. CDR3 length equals 16 residues. The germline CDR1 and CDR2 sequences are SEHNR and FQNEAQ (reference sequence). In DNA, the CDR3 is TGTGCCAGCAGCTCTAGGACAGGGGGTTTTGACTATGGCTACACCTTC. This gives the protein CASSSRTGGFDYGYTF.

This chain joins TRBV28 and TRBJ1-5; D not certain. This CDR3 region has 18 residues. Germline CDR1 reads MDHEN; CDR2 reads SYDVKM. Trimming shortened V by 2 bases and J by 2 bases, and 19 bases separated the two germline ends. This CDR3 reads CASSLVYSLTLGNQPQHF. CDR3 DNA sequence: TGTGCCAGCAGTTTAGTTTATTCTTTGACTCTAGGCAATCAGCCCCAGCATTTT. The variable domain in full, completed from reference TRBV28 and TRBJ1-5, reads DVKVTQSSRYLVKRTGEKVFLECVQDMDHENMFWYRQDPGLGLRLIYFSYDVKMKEKGDIPEGYSVSREKKERFSLILESASTNQTSMYLCASSLVYSLTLGNQPQHFGDGTRLSIL.

This clone showed up just a few times. This chain links TRBV7-2 with TRBJ1-1; D uncertain. The germline gives CDR1 SGHTA, CDR2 FQGNSA. This CDR3 is 11 amino acids long. V lost 4 bases to trimming and J lost 11 bases, with 11 bases between them. CDR3 coding DNA: TGTGCCAGCAGCTCCGAGCTCAATGCTTTCTTT. Translation gives CASSSELNAFF.

The V call is TRBV7-2, the J call TRBJ1-2; D is undetermined. This CDR3 comprises 15 residues. V lost 5 bases and J 4 bases, leaving 17 bases between the germline ends. Germline lookup yields CDR1 SGHTA and CDR2 FQGNSA. CDR3 loop: CASSLSSSLFYGYTF. In DNA form, the CDR3 reads TGTGCCAGCAGCCTCTCCTCGTCCCTATTCTATGGCTACACCTTC.

This clone was counted a few times. This same CDR3 is encoded by further DNA sequences in the sample. The chain uses TRBV30 and TRBJ1-5; no clear D gene. This CDR3 has 12 amino acids. Trimming pared 2 bases from V and 9 bases from J, leaving 11 bases between. Germline CDR1 is GTSNPN and CDR2 is SVGIG (reference sequence). This CDR3 reads CAWSFWGSPQHF. CDR3 in DNA: TGTGCCTGGAGTTTCTGGGGATCGCCCCAGCATTTT.

The chain uses TRBV9 and TRBJ1-1; no firm D call. The V end lost 1 base, the J end lost 0 bases, and 10 bases lay between the germline ends. The CDR3 has 15 residues. Per the germline V gene, CDR1 is SGDLS and CDR2 is YYNGEE. CDR3 sequence (DNA): TGTGCCAGCAGCGTATTTTCAGCTATGAACACTGAAGCTTTCTTT. As protein: CASSVFSAMNTEAFF.

This clone was seen only a few times. This chain uses TRBV10-3 with TRBJ2-5; D gene ambiguous. This CDR3 is 13 amino acids long. V was shortened by 6 bases and J by 1 base, with 9 bases between the two germline ends. The germline V gene has CDR1 ENHRY and CDR2 SYGVKD. The CDR3 DNA is TGTGCCATCAGCGGGCAGATCCAAGAGACCCAGTACTTC. Its translation: CAISGQIQETQYF.

The V call is TRBV19, the J call TRBJ2-6; either TRBD1 or TRBD2 may fit D (6 bases each). Germline V gene sequence: CDR1 LNHDA, CDR2 SQIVND (reference sequence). The CDR3 has 13 amino acids. The V end was cut by 6 bases, the J end by 6 bases, with 9 bases between. The CDR3 protein is CASSAGQANVLTF. As DNA, the CDR3 is TGTGCCAGTAGCGCGGGACAGGCCAACGTCCTGACTTTC.

The rearrangement joins TRBV30 to TRBJ2-5; tentatively, D is TRBD1 (5 bases). V lost 1 base to trimming and J lost 1 base, with 7 bases between them. The V gene's germline CDR1 is GTSNPN and CDR2 SVGIG (reference sequence). CDR3 length equals 13 residues. Written as DNA, the CDR3 is TGTGCCTGGAGTGGGGGCAGCCAAGAGACCCAGTACTTC. It specifies CAWSGGSQETQYF. The full variable domain, its missing parts supplied by reference TRBV30 and TRBJ2-5, is SQTIHQWPATLVQPVGSPLSLECTVEGTSNPNLYWYRQAAGRGLQLLFYSVGIGQISSEVPQNLSASRPQDRQFILSSKKLLLSDSGFYLCAWSGGSQETQYFGPGTRLLVL.

This clone was seen a few times. The chain links TRBV28 to TRBJ2-7, with D possibly TRBD1 on 5 matching bases. Germline V CDR1 and CDR2: MDHEN, SYDVKM. This CDR3 is built from 16 residues. V was trimmed by 7 bases and J by 0 bases, leaving 19 bases between them. CDR3 region: CASKINERGFSYEQYF. In nucleotides, the CDR3 is TGTGCCAGCAAAATAAATGAAAGGGGATTCTCCTACGAGCAGTACTTC.

This clone was detected a few times. This rearrangement joins TRBV2 to TRBJ1-6; 10 nucleotides line up with TRBD1. CDR1 is SNHLY, CDR2 FYNNEI, per germline. V was pared by 4 bases and J by 7 bases, with 4 bases of the junction left unmatched. The CDR3 contains 15 residues. CDR3 residues: CASSVLDRGNSPLHF. DNA for the CDR3: TGTGCCAGCAGTGTTTTGGACAGGGGGAATTCACCCCTCCACTTT.

V and J are TRBV21-1 and TRBJ2-5; the table gives TRBD2 as D, unverified against the DNA. TRBV21-1 is designated a pseudogene. The CDR3 covers 11 residues. CDR3 sequence reads: CASSPRETQYF. CDR3 bases: TGTGCCAGCAGCCCCCGAGAGACCCAGTACTTC.

CDR3 nucleotides: TGCGCCAGCAGCCGAGAAGCGAGGGGCCCGGCTGAAAAACTGTTTTTT. Amino acid sequence: CASSREARGPAEKLFF. The gene calls are TRBV4-1 and TRBJ1-4; a weak D match, TRBD1 (5 bases). The CDR3 loop spans 16 amino acids. Germline V gene lookup returns CDR1 MGHRA and CDR2 YSYEKL. The ends were cut back, 4 bases at V and 7 bases at J, with 19 bases in the middle.

This chain links TRBV7-2 with TRBJ2-7; a weak D match, TRBD1 (8 bases). This CDR3 has 15 residues. V lost 3 bases and J 2 bases, leaving 14 bases between the germline ends. Germline CDR1 SGHTA, CDR2 FQGNSA. In DNA, the CDR3 is TGTGCCAGCAGCTTCGGACAGGGAGGGACCTACGAGCAGTACTTC. Translation gives CASSFGQGGTYEQYF.

The chain has TRBV4-3 and TRBJ2-1, with 11 bases that match TRBD2. Per the germline V gene, CDR1 is LGHNA and CDR2 is YSLEER. The length of the CDR3 is 15 residues. J gave up 7 bases and V 2 bases, and 4 bases lay outside the gene matches. In DNA form, the CDR3 reads TGCGCCAGCAGCCAAAAAAGACTAGCGGGGAATGAGCAGTTCTTC. This encodes CASSQKRLAGNEQFF.

This clone was seen a handful of times. Other DNA sequences in the same sample also yield this CDR3. The chain is built from TRBV9 and TRBJ1-5; TRBD1 is a possible D gene (5 bases). Per the germline V gene, CDR1 is SGDLS and CDR2 is YYNGEE. The CDR3 has 15 amino acids. V lost 0 bases to trimming and J lost 1 base, with 8 bases between them. The CDR3 reads CASSVGGESNQPQHF. DNA of the CDR3: TGTGCCAGCAGCGTAGGGGGGGAGAGCAATCAGCCCCAGCATTTT.

This clone occurred a few times. The chain employs TRBV15 and TRBJ2-5; maybe TRBD1 (6 bases). In germline, CDR1 is LNHNV, CDR2 YYDKDF (reference sequence). V dropped 6 bases and J dropped 5 bases, with 13 bases sitting between them. This CDR3 is built from 13 residues. This CDR3 reads CATRAGAGETQYF. The CDR3 nucleotides read TGTGCCACCAGGGCAGGGGCTGGGGAGACCCAGTACTTC.

This clone has a handful of counts. The chain combines TRBV7-9 with TRBJ2-3; D is undetermined. The germline gives CDR1 SEHNR, CDR2 FQNEAQ (reference sequence). V shed 4 bases and J shed 5 bases, with 16 bases lying between them. This CDR3 comprises 15 residues. This CDR3 reads CASSYRTLLLDTQYF. CDR3 sequence (DNA): TGTGCCAGCAGCTACCGGACCTTGCTTTTAGATACGCAGTATTTT.

This clone came up a few times. The gene calls are TRBV10-3 and TRBJ1-6; tentatively, D is TRBD1 (5 bases). The germline V gene has CDR1 ENHRY and CDR2 SYGVKD. The CDR3 sequence is 14 residues long. V was clipped by 4 bases and J by 10 bases, with 14 bases between them. In nucleotides, the CDR3 is TGTGCCATCAGTGGGTACGAACAGGCCTCACCCCTCCACTTT. Translating it yields CAISGYEQASPLHF.

This clone was found a few times. The V call is TRBV6-5, the J call TRBJ2-2, with D perhaps given as TRBD1 or TRBD2 (5 bases each). The germline V gene has CDR1 MNHEY and CDR2 SVGAGI. The CDR3 runs to 16 residues. V was trimmed by 2 bases and J by 1 base, leaving 11 bases between them. The CDR3 nucleotides are TGTGCCAGCAGTTACGAGGGGACCAGGAACACCGGGGAGCTGTTTTTT. It is translated as CASSYEGTRNTGELFF.

This clone has just a few counts. In nucleotides, the CDR3 is TGCGCCAGCAGCCCCGGACAGGGAAAGTTTGAAGCTTTCTTT. Its protein is CASSPGQGKFEAFF. The gene calls are TRBV5-1 and TRBJ1-1, with 8 bases matching TRBD1. Trimming removed 4 bases from V and 7 bases from J; junction bases left unmatched: 9. CDR1 and CDR2 from the germline V gene are SGHRS and YFSETQ. The CDR3 is 14 residues long.

A few counts support this clone. The chain combines TRBV28 with TRBJ2-4, with TRBD1 matching 7 bases. The junction had 7 bases not matched to a gene; V was cut back by 5 bases and J by 0 bases. Per germline, CDR1 MDHEN and CDR2 SYDVKM. This CDR3 has 16 amino acids. The CDR3 region has the DNA TGTGCCAGCAGTCCTCGGGGACAGCTAGCCAAAAACATTCAGTACTTC. The encoded protein is CASSPRGQLAKNIQYF.

The table lists this clone with a few counts. The rearrangement links TRBV20-1 to TRBJ1-2, with TRBD1 matching 8 bases. CDR1 and CDR2 from the germline V gene are DFQATT and SNEGSKA (reference sequence). The junction had 3 bases not matched to a gene; V was cut back by 5 bases and J by 7 bases. This CDR3 is built from 11 residues. In DNA form, the CDR3 reads TGCAGTGCTCAGGGGGCGCGTGGCTACACCTTC. Residues: CSAQGARGYTF.

V usage is TRBV5-1 and J usage is TRBJ1-1; D is unresolved. The CDR3 spans 15 residues. Trimming left V 0 bases short and J 0 bases short, with 9 bases between. The germline V gene encodes CDR1 SGHRS and CDR2 YFSETQ. The CDR3: CASSLAVSMNTEAFF. Here the CDR3 DNA reads TGCGCCAGCAGCTTGGCCGTCAGCATGAACACTGAAGCTTTCTTT.